The 20 T cell receptor beta chains in this list originate from one sample, sequenced in a study of human T cells and chemical hapten exposure. Sample time point: patch test 1, 2 weeks after DPC sensitization. Described treatment: therapeutic diphenylcyclopropenone sensitization with weekly scalp DPC. MiXCR, run by TCRdb on the RACE reads, gives a single entry per CDR3 protein. The sample includes 380,000 or so distinct CDR3 sequences, more than 4.5% of them seen just once. The material sequenced was whole blood, taken in connection with sensitization to the hapten diphenylcyclopropenone (DPC). The receptors stem from a woman in her fifties or sixties with alopecia areata. Some clones in this sample may be carry-over from other donors' samples.

The chain recombines TRBV29-1 with TRBJ1-2; 7 bases match TRBD1. The V gene end was trimmed by 4 bases and the J gene end by 0 bases; junction bases not matched to a gene: 11. CDR1 and CDR2 from the germline V gene are SQVTM and ANQGSEA. CDR3 length equals 16 residues. CDR3 DNA: TGCAGCGTTGTTACCGACAGGGCAGCCACTAACTATGGCTACACCTTC. Protein: CSVVTDRAATNYGYTF. Full variable domain (outside the CDR3, taken from reference TRBV29-1 and TRBJ1-2): SAVISQKPSRDICQRGTSLTIQCQVDSQVTMMFWYRQQPGQSLTLIATANQGSEATYESGFVIDKFPISRPNLTFSTLTVSNMSPEDSSIYLCSVVTDRAATNYGYTFGSGTRLTVV.

This clonotype has at least ten counts. The chain is built from TRBV10-3 and TRBJ1-5, with 9 bases matching TRBD1. This CDR3 contains 15 residues. Germline CDR1 is ENHRY and CDR2 is SYGVKD. V lost 6 bases to trimming and J lost 1 base; unmatched junction nucleotides: 4. CDR3 DNA: TGTGCCATCAGGGGGGACAGGGCGAGCAATCAGCCCCAGCATTTT. This encodes CAIRGDRASNQPQHF.

This clonotype has more than one count but fewer than ten. The chain carries TRBV5-1 and TRBJ1-4, with TRBD1 identical over 7 bases. V lost 0 bases, J lost 3 bases, and 2 bases stayed unmatched. The CDR3 extends over 15 amino acids. Germline CDR1 and CDR2: SGHRS and YFSETQ. Written as DNA, the CDR3 is TGCGCCAGCAGCTTGGGGGACAGACCTAATGAAAAACTGTTTTTT. It specifies CASSLGDRPNEKLFF. The complete variable domain, with remaining parts taken from reference TRBV5-1 and TRBJ1-4, reads KAGVTQTPRYLIKTRGQQVTLSCSPISGHRSVSWYQQTPGQGLQFLFEYFSETQRNKGNFPGRFSGRQFSNSRSEMNVSTLELGDSALYLCASSLGDRPNEKLFFGSGTQLSVL.

This clonotype was observed at least ten times. The chain is built from TRBV7-9 and TRBJ1-3; D is ambiguous. The CDR3 is 12 amino acids. Germline V CDR1 and CDR2: SEHNR, FQNEAQ (reference sequence). Trimming stripped 10 bases from V and 1 base from J, with 8 bases between. CDR3: CATDGSGNTIYF. CDR3 DNA: TGTGCCACAGACGGATCTGGAAACACCATATATTTT.

This clonotype has more than one count but fewer than ten. The chain is built from TRBV5-1 and TRBJ2-2; no clear D. V lost 7 bases and J lost 2, with 6 bases in between. In germline, CDR1 is SGHRS, CDR2 YFSETQ. This CDR3 spans 12 amino acids. CDR3 loop: CASGANTGELFF. CDR3 sequence (DNA): TGCGCCAGCGGTGCCAACACCGGGGAGCTGTTTTTT.

This chain connects TRBV7-9 to TRBJ2-3; D is uncertain. V lost 5 bases, J lost 14 bases, and 14 bases lay in between. CDR3 size: 11 residues. Germline CDR1 SEHNR, CDR2 FQNEAQ (reference sequence). CDR3 residues: CASSPLAPLYF. As DNA, the CDR3 is TGTGCCAGCAGCCCCCTGGCACCCTTGTATTTT.

This clonotype was recorded a few times. The chain links TRBV10-1 to TRBJ2-3; D may match TRBD1 or TRBD2 (5 bases each). CDR1 WNHNN and CDR2 SYGVQD come from the germline V gene (reference sequence). V lost 0 bases to trimming and J lost 1 base, with 8 bases between them. CDR3 size: 15 residues. CDR3 residues: CASSESRGGTDTQYF. The CDR3 region has the DNA TGCGCCAGCAGTGAGTCCCGGGGCGGCACAGATACGCAGTATTTT.

At least ten counts were recorded for this clonotype. The chain joins TRBV7-2 to TRBJ1-4; no reliable D call. CDR1 and CDR2 (germline): SGHTA, FQGNSA. The CDR3 covers 15 residues. Trimming left V 1 base short and J 4 bases short, with 10 bases between. The CDR3 region is CASSLGPSLNEKLFF. The CDR3 region has the DNA TGTGCCAGCAGCTTAGGCCCCTCGCTTAATGAAAAACTGTTTTTT.

The table lists this clonotype with many counts. The genes are TRBV6-6 and TRBJ2-1; 11 nucleotides match TRBD1. This CDR3 contains 15 residues. Losses at the gene ends were 6 bases for V and 2 bases for J; bases not matched to a gene: 3. Germline CDR1 is MNHNY and CDR2 is SVGAGI (reference sequence). Here the CDR3 reads CASSPDRGPYNEQFF. CDR3 DNA sequence: TGTGCCAGCAGCCCGGACAGGGGGCCCTACAATGAGCAGTTCTTC.

This chain uses TRBV29-1 with TRBJ1-2, with D hard to call. Germline CDR1 is SQVTM and CDR2 is ANQGSEA. Deletions cut 7 bases from V and 4 bases from J, with 13 bases between. The CDR3 is 12 amino acids. The chain's CDR3 is CSESREAYGYTF. CDR3 nucleotides: TGCAGCGAGTCCCGGGAGGCCTATGGCTACACCTTC.

At least ten counts were recorded for this clonotype. The gene calls are TRBV7-9 and TRBJ2-1; 11 bases match TRBD2. The CDR3 is 16 residues long. The trim removed 5 bases at V and 8 bases at J, leaving 11 bases unmatched. In germline, CDR1 is SEHNR, CDR2 FQNEAQ (reference sequence). CDR3 in DNA: TGTGCCAGCAGCCGACTAGCGGGAACCACCCGGGATGAGCAGTTCTTC. Translated, it gives CASSRLAGTTRDEQFF.

This clonotype came up many times. The chain has TRBV6-5 and TRBJ2-7; TRBD1 matches at 8 bases. Germline V gene data show CDR1 as MNHEY and CDR2 as SVGAGI. The CDR3 runs 15 residues. Trimming took 0 bases from V and 0 from J; bases not matched to a gene: 1. The CDR3 region is CASSYSDRASYEQYF. The CDR3 DNA reads TGTGCCAGCAGTTACTCGGACAGGGCCTCCTACGAGCAGTACTTC.

The V and J genes are TRBV20-1 and TRBJ2-7; 8 positions agree with TRBD2. The CDR3 runs 13 residues. J was trimmed by 6 bases and V by 6 bases; bases with no gene match: 10. CDR1 is DFQATT and CDR2 is SNEGSKA in the germline V gene (reference sequence). The CDR3 DNA reads TGCAGTGCGCACTCGGGGGGGGCCTTCGAGCAGTACTTC. Residues: CSAHSGGAFEQYF.

There are a few counts of this clonotype. The chain has TRBV27 and TRBJ1-2; 7 bases match TRBD1. This CDR3 region has 15 residues. V dropped 0 bases and J dropped 4; count of bases not matched to a gene: 5. Germline-derived CDR1 and CDR2 are MNHEY and SMNVEV (reference sequence). The CDR3 loop is CASSLSQTGIYGYTF. The CDR3 nucleotides are TGTGCCAGCAGTTTATCCCAGACAGGGATCTATGGCTACACCTTC.

The table lists this clonotype with many counts. The chain carries TRBV5-1 and TRBJ2-1, with 9 bases aligning to TRBD2. The length of the CDR3 is 14 residues. Per the germline V gene, CDR1 is SGHRS and CDR2 is YFSETQ. With 5 bases clipped from V and 4 bases from J, the junction kept 4 bases outside the gene matches. CDR3 sequence reads: CASRRTSDYNEQFF. DNA of the CDR3: TGCGCCAGCAGGCGGACTAGCGATTACAATGAGCAGTTCTTC.

This clonotype was seen more than once but under ten times. The rearrangement joins TRBV29-1 to TRBJ2-1; D is ambiguous. The V end was cut by 4 bases, the J end by 5 bases, with 9 bases between. There are 12 residues in the CDR3. The germline V gene has CDR1 SQVTM and CDR2 ANQGSEA. The CDR3 DNA follows: TGCAGCGTTGGAAACAGAGACAATGAGCAGTTCTTC. Protein: CSVGNRDNEQFF.

This clonotype was seen at least ten times. The chain uses TRBV20-1 and TRBJ2-5, with TRBD1 as a possible D gene (6 bases). V was clipped by 1 base and J by 7 bases, with 19 bases between them. The length of the CDR3 is 15 residues. From germline, CDR1 is DFQATT and CDR2 SNEGSKA (reference sequence). The CDR3: CSARAPGVLWGTQYF. In DNA, the CDR3 is TGCAGTGCTAGAGCTCCAGGGGTCCTTTGGGGGACCCAGTACTTC.

The V gene is TRBV12-3 or TRBV12-4, the J gene TRBJ1-3; weak D call: TRBD1 (5 bases). The CDR3 contains 15 residues. Trimming removed 3 bases from V and 4 bases from J, with 13 bases in between. This CDR3 is CASSLDTGGGNTIYF. Written as DNA, the CDR3 is TGTGCCAGCAGTTTGGACACTGGAGGGGGAAACACCATATATTTT.

The J gene is TRBJ1-5, the V gene TRBV13, with 10 bases matching TRBD1. The CDR3 totals 13 residues. CDR1 and CDR2 (germline): PRHDT, FYEKMQ (reference sequence). V lost 0 bases and J lost 11; bases outside the gene matches: 1. The CDR3 DNA sequence: TGTGCCAGCAGCTTAGGGGACAGGGGGACCCAGCATTTT. It encodes CASSLGDRGTQHF.

This clonotype was seen repeatedly, ten times or more. The chain employs TRBV7-6 and TRBJ2-2; D is uncertain. V was trimmed by 4 bases and J by 0 bases, leaving 18 bases between them. The CDR3 sequence is 18 residues long. Germline V gene lookup returns CDR1 SGHVS and CDR2 FNYEAQ. The CDR3 spells CASSSSRHNPTNTGELFF. Written as DNA, the CDR3 is TGTGCCAGCAGCTCCTCCCGACACAACCCTACGAACACCGGGGAGCTGTTTTTT.